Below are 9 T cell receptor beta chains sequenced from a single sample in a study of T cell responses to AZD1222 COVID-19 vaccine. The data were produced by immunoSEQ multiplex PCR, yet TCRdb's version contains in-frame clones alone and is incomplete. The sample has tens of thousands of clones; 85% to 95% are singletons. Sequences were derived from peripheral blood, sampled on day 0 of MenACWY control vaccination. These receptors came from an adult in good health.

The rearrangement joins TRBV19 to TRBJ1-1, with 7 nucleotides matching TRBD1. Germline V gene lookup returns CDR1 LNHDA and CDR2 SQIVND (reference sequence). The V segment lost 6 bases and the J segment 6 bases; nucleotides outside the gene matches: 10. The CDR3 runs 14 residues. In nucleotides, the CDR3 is TGTGCCAGTAGCGTAACCGGGACAGCGGCTGAAGCTTTCTTT. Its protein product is CASSVTGTAAEAFF.

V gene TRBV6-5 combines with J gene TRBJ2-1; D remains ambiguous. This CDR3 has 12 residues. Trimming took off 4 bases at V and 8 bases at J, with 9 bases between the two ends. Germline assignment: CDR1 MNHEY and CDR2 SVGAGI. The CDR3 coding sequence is TGTGCCAGCAGTTCGGGTTGGGATGAGCAGTTCTTC. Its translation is CASSSGWDEQFF.

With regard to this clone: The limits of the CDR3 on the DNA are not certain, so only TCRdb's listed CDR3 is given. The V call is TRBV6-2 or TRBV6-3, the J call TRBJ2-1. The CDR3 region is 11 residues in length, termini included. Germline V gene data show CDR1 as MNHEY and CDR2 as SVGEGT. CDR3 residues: CASSWGGGAVF.

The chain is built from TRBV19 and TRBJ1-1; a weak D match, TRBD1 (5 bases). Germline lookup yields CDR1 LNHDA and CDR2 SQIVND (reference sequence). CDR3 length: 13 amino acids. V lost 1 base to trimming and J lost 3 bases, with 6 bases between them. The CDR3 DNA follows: TGTGCCAGTAGTATAGGCAGGGACACTGAAGCTTTCTTT. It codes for CASSIGRDTEAFF. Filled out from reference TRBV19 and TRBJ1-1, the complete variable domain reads DGGITQSPKYLFRKEGQNVTLSCEQNLNHDAMYWYRQDPGQGLRLIYYSQIVNDFQKGDIAEGYSVSREKKESFPLTVTSAQKNPTAFYLCASSIGRDTEAFFGQGTRLTVV.

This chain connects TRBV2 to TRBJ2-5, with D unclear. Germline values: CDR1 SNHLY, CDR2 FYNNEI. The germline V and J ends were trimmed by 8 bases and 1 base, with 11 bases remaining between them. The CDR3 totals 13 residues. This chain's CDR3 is CASSQNFQETQYF. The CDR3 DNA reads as TGTGCCAGCTCCCAGAATTTCCAAGAGACCCAGTACTTC.

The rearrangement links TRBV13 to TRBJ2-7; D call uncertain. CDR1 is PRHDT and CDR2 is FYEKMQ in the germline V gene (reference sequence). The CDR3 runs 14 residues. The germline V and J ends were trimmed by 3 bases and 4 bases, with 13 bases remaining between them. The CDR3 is CASSFVRNPYEQYF. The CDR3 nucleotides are TGTGCCAGCAGCTTTGTACGGAACCCTTACGAGCAGTACTTC.

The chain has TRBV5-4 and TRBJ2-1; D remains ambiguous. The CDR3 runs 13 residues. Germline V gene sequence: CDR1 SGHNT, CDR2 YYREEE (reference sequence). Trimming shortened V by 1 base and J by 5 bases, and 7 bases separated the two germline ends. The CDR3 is CASSLSTHNEQFF. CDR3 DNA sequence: TGTGCCAGCAGCTTGAGCACCCACAATGAGCAGTTCTTC. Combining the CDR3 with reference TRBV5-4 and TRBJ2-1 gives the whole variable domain ETGVTQSPTHLIKTRGQQVTLRCSSQSGHNTVSWYQQALGQGPQFIFQYYREEENGRGNFPPRFSGLQFPNYSSELNVNALELDDSALYLCASSLSTHNEQFFGPGTRLTVL.

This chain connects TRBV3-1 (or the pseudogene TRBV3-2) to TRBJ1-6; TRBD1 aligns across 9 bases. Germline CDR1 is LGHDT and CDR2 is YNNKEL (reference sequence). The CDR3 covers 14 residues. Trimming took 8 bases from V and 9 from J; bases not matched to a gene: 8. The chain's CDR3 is CASHEGQGPSPLHF. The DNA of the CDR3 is TGTGCCAGCCATGAGGGACAGGGACCTTCACCCCTCCACTTT.

DNA of the CDR3: TGTGCCAGTAGTCATAATACAGGAAATCATGGCTACACCTTC. It yields the protein CASSHNTGNHGYTF. The chain links TRBV19 to TRBJ1-2; D is possibly TRBD1 (5 bases). There are 14 residues in the CDR3. Germline lookup yields CDR1 LNHDA and CDR2 SQIVND (reference sequence). The ends were cut back, 5 bases at V and 6 bases at J, with 16 bases in the middle. Full variable domain (outside the CDR3, taken from reference TRBV19 and TRBJ1-2): DGGITQSPKYLFRKEGQNVTLSCEQNLNHDAMYWYRQDPGQGLRLIYYSQIVNDFQKGDIAEGYSVSREKKESFPLTVTSAQKNPTAFYLCASSHNTGNHGYTFGSGTRLTVV.